The entry that follows covers one T cell receptor beta chain sequence. Its antigen is undetermined. MiXCR, applied by TCRdb to the reads, yields one record per CDR3 protein. This sample has 570,000 or so distinct CDR3 sequences, with roughly 42% found just once. These data are taken from a study of T cell repertoires in cytomegalovirus infection. About the research overall: CMV epitopes that were recently identified and HLA-C-restricted were used alongside well-studied HLA-B-restricted ones.

Study-level points and caveats: Dominating the ex vivo response were HLA-C-restricted CMV-specific TCR beta clonotypes.

Trimming took 3 bases from V and 6 from J, leaving 15 bases between them. This CDR3 is built from 16 residues. Germline V gene data show CDR1 as ENHRY and CDR2 as SYGVKD. This sample comprised cultured PBMCs, obtained from culture after CMV antigen stimulation. This chain joins TRBV10-3 and TRBJ1-6; unclear D gene. The origin of this receptor is a human donor in good health (CMV status not recorded). Some clones in this sample may be carry-over from other donors' samples. CDR3 in amino acids: CAISESEGVGNSPLHF. The DNA of the CDR3 is TGTGCCATCAGTGAATCGGAGGGTGTTGGTAATTCACCCCTCCACTTT.